A selection of T cell receptor beta chains follows, all from one sample in a study of shared clonotypes between healthy human individuals. Method: immunoSEQ multiplex PCR; TCRdb's copy keeps in-frame clones and lacks some. Altogether some 530,000 clones are present, roughly 80% being singletons, with the ten largest covering around 12%. Specimen: PBMCs. The receptors were gathered from a woman in her forties in good health. Some clones in this sample may be carry-over from other donors' samples. Both conserved end residues are part of each CDR3. The D gene is left open where the match is weak. Part of the rows lack a size; the others show once, few, many or a class for expanded clones.

13,NA,TRBV29-1,TRBJ2-1,TRBD2,CSGSGSANNEQFF,TGCAGCGGGAGCGGGAGCGCGAACAATGAGCAGTTCTTC
16,NA,TRBV5-1,TRBJ2-1,TRBD2,CASSSERAGVANEQFF,TGCGCCAGCAGCTCAGAGAGGGCGGGAGTTGCCAATGAGCAGTTCTTC
14,NA,TRBV28,TRBJ2-1,TRBD1,CASSLRGPYNEQFF,TGTGCCAGCAGTTTAAGGGGGCCCTACAATGAGCAGTTCTTC
15,NA,TRBV28,TRBJ2-4,TRBD2,CASSYRTSGRNIQYF,TGTGCCAGCAGTTACCGGACTAGCGGTAGAAACATTCAGTACTTC
15,NA,TRBV6-5,TRBJ2-7,NA,CASSYSDGSSYEQYF,TGTGCCAGCAGTTACTCGGACGGGAGCTCCTACGAGCAGTACTTC
15,NA,TRBV18,TRBJ2-1,TRBD2,CASSPLAGDLNEQFF,TGTGCCAGCTCACCATTAGCGGGAGATCTTAATGAGCAGTTCTTC
14,NA,TRBV5-1,TRBJ2-5,NA,CASRGGTFQETQYF,TGCGCCAGCAGGGGTGGGACCTTCCAAGAGACCCAGTACTTC
13,NA,TRBV9,TRBJ2-5,NA,CASSVLEGRTQYF,TGTGCCAGCAGCGTATTGGAGGGGAGAACCCAGTACTTC
17,NA,TRBV27,TRBJ1-1,TRBD1,CASSRIDGTGGRNEAFF,TGTGCCAGCAGTAGAATCGACGGGACAGGGGGCAGGAATGAAGCTTTCTTT
14,once,TRBV7-9,TRBJ2-1,TRBD2,CASSFGGLGFKQFF,TGTGCCAGCAGCTTTGGGGGACTAGGCTTTAAGCAGTTCTTC
15,NA,TRBV27,TRBJ1-2,NA,CASNPTHGTSYGYTF,TGTGCCAGCAACCCGACCCACGGGACATCCTATGGCTACACCTTC
15,once,TRBV15,TRBJ1-1,NA,CATSRGWGGHTEAFF,TGTGCCACCAGCAGGGGGTGGGGGGGGCACACTGAAGCTTTCTTT
16,NA,TRBV9,TRBJ2-1,NA,CASSQDPSVSYNEQFF,TGTGCCAGCAGCCAGGACCCGTCAGTCTCCTACAATGAGCAGTTCTTC
15,NA,TRBV6-6,TRBJ1-5,NA,CASSYQGPSNQPQHF,TGTGCCAGCAGTTACCAGGGCCCAAGCAATCAGCCCCAGCATTTT
15,NA,TRBV4-2,TRBJ1-2,TRBD1,CASSPIPTGGYGYTF,TGTGCCAGCAGCCCGATCCCGACAGGGGGCTATGGCTACACCTTC
16,NA,TRBV15,TRBJ1-4,NA,CATKNPRAGTNEKLFF,TGTGCCACCAAAAATCCCCGGGCGGGAACTAATGAAAAACTGTTTTTT